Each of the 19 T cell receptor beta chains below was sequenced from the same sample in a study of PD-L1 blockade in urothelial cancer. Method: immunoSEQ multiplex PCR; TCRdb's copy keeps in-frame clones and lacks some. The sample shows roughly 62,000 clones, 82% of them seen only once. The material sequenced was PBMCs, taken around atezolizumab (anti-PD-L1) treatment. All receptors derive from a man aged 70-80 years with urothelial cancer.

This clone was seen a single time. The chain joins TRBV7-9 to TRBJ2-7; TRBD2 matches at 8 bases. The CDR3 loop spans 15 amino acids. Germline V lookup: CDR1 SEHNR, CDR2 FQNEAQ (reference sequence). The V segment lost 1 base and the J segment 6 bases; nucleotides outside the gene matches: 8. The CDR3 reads CASSLEAGGPREQYF. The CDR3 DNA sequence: TGTGCCAGCAGCTTAGAGGCGGGGGGCCCCCGCGAGCAGTACTTC.

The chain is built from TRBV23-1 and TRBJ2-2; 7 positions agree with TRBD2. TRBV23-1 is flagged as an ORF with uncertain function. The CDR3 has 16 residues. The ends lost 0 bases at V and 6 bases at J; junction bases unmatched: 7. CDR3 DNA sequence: TGCGCCAGCAGTCAATCGTGGCGGGAGAAGGCCGGGGAGCTGTTTTTT. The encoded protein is CASSQSWREKAGELFF.

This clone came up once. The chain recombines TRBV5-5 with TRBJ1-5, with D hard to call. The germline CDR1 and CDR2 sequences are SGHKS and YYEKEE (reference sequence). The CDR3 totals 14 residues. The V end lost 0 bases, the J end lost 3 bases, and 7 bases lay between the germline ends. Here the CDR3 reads CASSLGGSNQPQHF. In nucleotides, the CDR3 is TGTGCCAGCAGCTTGGGAGGGTCCAATCAGCCCCAGCATTTT.

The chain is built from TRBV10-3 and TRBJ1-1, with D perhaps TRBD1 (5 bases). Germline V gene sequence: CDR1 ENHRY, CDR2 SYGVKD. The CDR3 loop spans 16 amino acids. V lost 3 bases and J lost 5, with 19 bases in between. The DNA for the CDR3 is TGTGCCATCAGTGACCCGCCCCAGGGTGGAACGACTGAAGCTTTCTTT. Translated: CAISDPPQGGTTEAFF.

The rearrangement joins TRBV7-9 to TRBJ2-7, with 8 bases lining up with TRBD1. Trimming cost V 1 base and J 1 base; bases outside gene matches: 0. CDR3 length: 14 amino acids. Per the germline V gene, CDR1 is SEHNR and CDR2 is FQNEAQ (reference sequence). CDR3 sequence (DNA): TGTGCCAGCAGCTTAGGGACAGGGTCCTACGAGCAGTACTTC. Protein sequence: CASSLGTGSYEQYF.

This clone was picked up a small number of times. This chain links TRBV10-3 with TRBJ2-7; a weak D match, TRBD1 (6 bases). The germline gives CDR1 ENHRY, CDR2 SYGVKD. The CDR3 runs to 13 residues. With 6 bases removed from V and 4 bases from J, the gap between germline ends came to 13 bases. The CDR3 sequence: CAIRDSVGYEQYF. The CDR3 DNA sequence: TGTGCCATCAGGGACAGCGTTGGGTACGAGCAGTACTTC.

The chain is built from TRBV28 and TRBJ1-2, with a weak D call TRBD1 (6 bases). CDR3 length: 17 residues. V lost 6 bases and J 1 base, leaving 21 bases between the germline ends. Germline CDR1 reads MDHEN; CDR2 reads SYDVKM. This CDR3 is CASSPPGTRGFNYGYTF. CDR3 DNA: TGTGCCAGCAGCCCCCCCGGGACACGAGGGTTTAACTATGGCTACACCTTC.

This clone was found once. The CDR3 region is CASSYSSGRSRETQYF. DNA for the CDR3: TGTGCCAGCAGTTACTCTAGCGGGAGATCGCGAGAGACCCAGTACTTC. The chain couples TRBV6-5 to TRBJ2-5; TRBD2 matches at 9 bases. CDR1 is MNHEY and CDR2 is SVGAGI in the germline V gene. The CDR3 spans 16 residues. V dropped 0 bases and J dropped 4; count of bases not matched to a gene: 6.

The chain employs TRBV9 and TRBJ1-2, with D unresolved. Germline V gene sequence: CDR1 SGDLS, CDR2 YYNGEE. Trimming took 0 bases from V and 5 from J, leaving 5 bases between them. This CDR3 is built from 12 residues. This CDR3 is CASSVDSYGYTF. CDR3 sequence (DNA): TGTGCCAGCAGCGTAGACAGTTATGGCTACACCTTC.

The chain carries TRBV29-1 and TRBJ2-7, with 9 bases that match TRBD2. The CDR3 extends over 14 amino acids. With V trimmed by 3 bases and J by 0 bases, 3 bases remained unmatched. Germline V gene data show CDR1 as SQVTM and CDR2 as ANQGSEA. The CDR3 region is CSVDASGASYEQYF. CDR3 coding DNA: TGCAGCGTTGATGCTAGCGGGGCCTCCTACGAGCAGTACTTC.

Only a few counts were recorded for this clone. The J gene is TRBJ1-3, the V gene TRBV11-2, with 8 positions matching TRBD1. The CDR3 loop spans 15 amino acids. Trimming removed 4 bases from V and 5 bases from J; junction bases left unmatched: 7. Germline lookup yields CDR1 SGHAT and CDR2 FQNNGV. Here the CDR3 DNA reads TGTGCCAGCAGCTACTTTGCAGGGGGCAGAAACACCATATATTTT. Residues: CASSYFAGGRNTIYF.

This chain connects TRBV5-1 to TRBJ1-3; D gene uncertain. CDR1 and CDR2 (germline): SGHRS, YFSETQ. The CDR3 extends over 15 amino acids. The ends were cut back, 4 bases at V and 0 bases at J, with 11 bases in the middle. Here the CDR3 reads CASSDTRSSGNTIYF. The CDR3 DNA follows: TGCGCCAGCAGCGACACTAGAAGCTCTGGAAACACCATATATTTT.

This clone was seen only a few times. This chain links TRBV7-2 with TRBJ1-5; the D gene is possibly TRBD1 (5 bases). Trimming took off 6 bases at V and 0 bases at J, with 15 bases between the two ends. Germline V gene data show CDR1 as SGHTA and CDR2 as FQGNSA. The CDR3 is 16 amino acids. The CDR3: CASRKGAGNSNQPQHF. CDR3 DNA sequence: TGTGCCAGCAGGAAAGGGGCAGGGAATAGCAATCAGCCCCAGCATTTT.

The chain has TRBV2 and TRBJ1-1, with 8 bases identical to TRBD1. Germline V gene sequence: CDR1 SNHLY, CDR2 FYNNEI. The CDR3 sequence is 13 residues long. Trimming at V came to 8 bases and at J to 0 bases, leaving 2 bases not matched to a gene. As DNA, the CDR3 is TGTGCCAGCCGGACAGGGCTGAACACTGAAGCTTTCTTT. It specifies CASRTGLNTEAFF.

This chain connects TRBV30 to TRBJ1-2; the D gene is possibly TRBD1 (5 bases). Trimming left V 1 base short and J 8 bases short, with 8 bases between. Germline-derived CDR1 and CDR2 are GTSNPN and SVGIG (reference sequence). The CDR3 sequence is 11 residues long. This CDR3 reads CAWSGGVGYTF. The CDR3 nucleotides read TGTGCCTGGAGTGGGGGGGTAGGCTACACCTTC.

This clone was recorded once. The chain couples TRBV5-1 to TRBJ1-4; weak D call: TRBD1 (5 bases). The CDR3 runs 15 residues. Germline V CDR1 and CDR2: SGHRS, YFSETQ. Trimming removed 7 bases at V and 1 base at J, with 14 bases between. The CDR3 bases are TGCGCCAGCTCCGCGGACGGACAAACTAATGAAAAACTGTTTTTT. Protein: CASSADGQTNEKLFF.

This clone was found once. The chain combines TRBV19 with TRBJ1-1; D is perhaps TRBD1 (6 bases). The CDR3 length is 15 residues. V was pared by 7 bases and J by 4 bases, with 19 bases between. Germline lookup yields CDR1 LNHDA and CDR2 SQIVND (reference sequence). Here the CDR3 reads CASNTGGQGITEAFF. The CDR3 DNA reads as TGTGCCAGTAATACGGGGGGGCAGGGCATCACTGAAGCTTTCTTT.

CDR3 coding DNA: TGTGCCAGCAGCGGCACTAGCGGGAGGGACCCTTCCTACAATGAGCAGTTCTTC. Translated: CASSGTSGRDPSYNEQFF. The chain couples TRBV9 to TRBJ2-1; 13 bases line up with TRBD2. Germline assignment: CDR1 SGDLS and CDR2 YYNGEE. V was pared by 3 bases and J by 1 base, with 7 bases of the junction left unmatched. CDR3 length: 18 residues.

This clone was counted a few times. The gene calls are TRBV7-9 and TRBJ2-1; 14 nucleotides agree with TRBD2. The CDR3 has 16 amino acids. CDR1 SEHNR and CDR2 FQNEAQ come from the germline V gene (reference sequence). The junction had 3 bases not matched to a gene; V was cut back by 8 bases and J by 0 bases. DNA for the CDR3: TGTGCCAGCGGAGGGACTAGCGGGAGCTCCTACAATGAGCAGTTCTTC. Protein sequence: CASGGTSGSSYNEQFF.